This passage covers 19 T cell receptor beta chains from one sample sequenced in a study of cytomegalovirus exposure and HLA in healthy donors. Both 60 Vbeta primers and 13 Jbeta primers went into the PCR. Clones were sequenced by immunoSEQ multiplex PCR, and TCRdb holds only the in-frame ones, with some missing. Altogether around 120,000 clones are present, roughly 80% being singletons, with the ten largest covering about 1%. The sample was PBMCs. These TCRs come from a boy younger than 18 in good health and CMV-seronegative.

The V call is TRBV15, the J call TRBJ1-1, with D possibly being TRBD1 (5 bases). Germline CDR1 and CDR2: LNHNV and YYDKDF (reference sequence). The CDR3 runs to 14 residues. V lost 0 bases to trimming and J lost 5 bases, with 10 bases between them. CDR3 DNA sequence: TGTGCCACCAGCAGAGAGGGGGGATGGACTGAAGCTTTCTTT. Its translation is CATSREGGWTEAFF.

The chain couples TRBV5-1 to TRBJ2-5; weak D call: TRBD1 (7 bases). Looked up from germline, CDR1 is SGHRS and CDR2 is YFSETQ. The CDR3 spans 15 residues. V shed 0 bases and J shed 5 bases, with 14 bases lying between them. CDR3 nucleotide sequence: TGCGCCAGCAGCTTGGGGACAGGTGGAGGGGAGACCCAGTACTTC. This gives the protein CASSLGTGGGETQYF.

The V and J genes are TRBV7-2 and TRBJ1-3; D is undetermined. The CDR3 runs 14 residues. V was shortened by 5 bases and J by 5 bases, with 13 bases between the two germline ends. Germline V CDR1 and CDR2: SGHTA, FQGNSA. CDR3 sequence: CASSPVTFRNTIYF. The DNA of the CDR3 is TGTGCCAGCAGCCCAGTGACTTTTAGAAACACCATATATTTT.

The chain carries TRBV19 and TRBJ1-1, with 7 nucleotides matching TRBD1. The germline gives CDR1 LNHDA, CDR2 SQIVND (reference sequence). This CDR3 region has 18 residues. V lost 5 bases to trimming and J lost 4 bases; unmatched junction nucleotides: 19. The CDR3: CASSLRQGRFEVSTEAFF. Written as DNA, the CDR3 is TGTGCCAGTAGTCTCCGACAGGGAAGGTTTGAGGTTAGCACTGAAGCTTTCTTT.

The chain carries TRBV9 and TRBJ2-5; 7 nucleotides agree with TRBD2. V trimming: 2 bases; J trimming: 2 bases; junction bases outside the gene matches: 0. Looked up from germline, CDR1 is SGDLS and CDR2 is YYNGEE. The CDR3 loop spans 13 amino acids. The CDR3, as DNA: TGTGCCAGCAGCGTGCGGGAGCAAGAGACCCAGTACTTC. Translated: CASSVREQETQYF.

The V and J genes are TRBV29-1 and TRBJ1-1; 7 bases fit TRBD1. This CDR3 is built from 12 residues. CDR1 is SQVTM and CDR2 is ANQGSEA in the germline V gene. The V gene end was trimmed by 5 bases and the J gene end by 5 bases; junction bases not matched to a gene: 5. CDR3 nucleotides: TGCAGCGTTTTCTCAGGGGGGACTGAAGCTTTCTTT. As protein: CSVFSGGTEAFF.

The chain couples TRBV25-1 to TRBJ1-4; 10 bases line up with TRBD1. J was trimmed by 6 bases and V by 0 bases; bases with no gene match: 7. The CDR3 totals 17 residues. Germline assignment: CDR1 MGHDK and CDR2 SYGVNS. CDR3 coding DNA: TGTGCCAGCAGTGAATATGACGGGACAGGGGTTGATGAAAAACTGTTTTTT. Amino acids: CASSEYDGTGVDEKLFF.

The V gene is TRBV5-4, the J gene TRBJ2-1; D is ambiguous. There are 14 residues in the CDR3. The V end lost 0 bases, the J end lost 0 bases, and 4 bases lay between the germline ends. Germline CDR1 is SGHNT and CDR2 is YYREEE (reference sequence). DNA for the CDR3: TGTGCCAGCAGCTTGGTGAGCTCCTACAATGAGCAGTTCTTC. This gives the protein CASSLVSSYNEQFF.

The chain uses TRBV6-5 and TRBJ2-7; D might be TRBD2 (5 bases). Per the germline V gene, CDR1 is MNHEY and CDR2 is SVGAGI. V lost 6 bases and J 1 base, leaving 16 bases between the germline ends. This CDR3 contains 15 residues. As DNA, the CDR3 is TGTGCCAGCAGCTCCTTGACTACGGCTTCCTACGAGCAGTACTTC. This translates into CASSSLTTASYEQYF.

The gene calls are TRBV5-1 and TRBJ2-5; D gene uncertain. The CDR3 is 13 amino acids. The germline V gene encodes CDR1 SGHRS and CDR2 YFSETQ. V lost 0 bases, J lost 3 bases, and 6 bases lay in between. The CDR3 here is CASSLASKETQYF. For the CDR3, the DNA is TGCGCCAGCAGCTTGGCCAGTAAAGAGACCCAGTACTTC.

The rearrangement joins TRBV9 to TRBJ1-3; weak D call: TRBD1 (5 bases). CDR3 size: 14 residues. Per germline, CDR1 SGDLS and CDR2 YYNGEE. The germline V and J ends were trimmed by 1 base and 2 bases, with 7 bases remaining between them. The CDR3 region is CASSVQGTGNTIYF. CDR3 bases: TGTGCCAGCAGCGTACAGGGAACTGGAAACACCATATATTTT.

This chain uses TRBV5-4 with TRBJ1-2; perhaps TRBD1 as D (6 bases). The CDR3 length is 14 residues. CDR1 is SGHNT, CDR2 YYREEE, per germline (reference sequence). V gave up 4 bases and J gave up 4 bases, with 14 bases separating them. Here the CDR3 reads CASSLPGHLYGYTF. The CDR3 DNA sequence: TGTGCCAGCAGCCTTCCGGGACACCTCTATGGCTACACCTTC. Supplemented by reference TRBV5-4 and TRBJ1-2, the full variable domain reads ETGVTQSPTHLIKTRGQQVTLRCSSQSGHNTVSWYQQALGQGPQFIFQYYREEENGRGNFPPRFSGLQFPNYSSELNVNALELDDSALYLCASSLPGHLYGYTFGSGTRLTVV.

This chain connects TRBV5-1 to TRBJ1-1; D might be TRBD1 (6 bases). The CDR3 sequence is 18 residues long. CDR1 is SGHRS and CDR2 is YFSETQ in the germline V gene. Trimming took off 0 bases at V and 4 bases at J, with 22 bases between the two ends. CDR3 sequence (DNA): TGCGCCAGCAGCTTGGCCGCAGGGGCGCCAATGGAGAGCACTGAAGCTTTCTTT. It translates to CASSLAAGAPMESTEAFF. The variable domain in full, with the rest retrieved from reference TRBV5-1 and TRBJ1-1, is KAGVTQTPRYLIKTRGQQVTLSCSPISGHRSVSWYQQTPGQGLQFLFEYFSETQRNKGNFPGRFSGRQFSNSRSEMNVSTLELGDSALYLCASSLAAGAPMESTEAFFGQGTRLTVV.

This clone was observed a handful of times. The chain uses TRBV4-1 and TRBJ1-4; tentatively, D is TRBD1 (5 bases). This CDR3 contains 14 residues. Germline V CDR1 and CDR2: MGHRA, YSYEKL. With 3 bases removed from V and 6 bases from J, the gap between germline ends came to 11 bases. CDR3 in DNA: TGCGCCAGCAGCCATGCGGGGACGGATGAAAAACTGTTTTTT. This encodes CASSHAGTDEKLFF.

The chain has TRBV5-4 and TRBJ1-6; TRBD1 is a possible D gene (5 bases). With 2 bases removed from V and 7 bases from J, the gap between germline ends came to 10 bases. Germline CDR1 reads SGHNT; CDR2 reads YYREEE (reference sequence). CDR3 length: 14 residues. Here the CDR3 DNA reads TGTGCCAGCAGCTTAGGCGGGACGAATTCACCCCTCCACTTT. It is translated as CASSLGGTNSPLHF.

This chain uses TRBV30 with TRBJ1-5, with TRBD1 as a possible D gene (5 bases). Germline V gene sequence: CDR1 GTSNPN, CDR2 SVGIG (reference sequence). V was shortened by 0 bases and J by 6 bases, with 15 bases between the two germline ends. This CDR3 region has 15 residues. The CDR3 protein is CAWSVPGLGSQPQHF. The CDR3 DNA sequence: TGTGCCTGGAGTGTACCGGGGCTCGGGAGTCAGCCCCAGCATTTT.

The chain couples TRBV5-6 to TRBJ1-2, with TRBD1 identical over 7 bases. V shed 2 bases and J 4 bases; nucleotides not matched to a gene: 11. The germline V gene encodes CDR1 SGHDT and CDR2 YYEEEE. The CDR3 consists of 16 residues. CDR3: CASSFSLGGAGYGYTF. The CDR3 DNA reads as TGTGCCAGCAGCTTTTCTTTAGGGGGCGCCGGCTATGGCTACACCTTC.

The chain is built from TRBV4-2 and TRBJ2-3; D ambiguous. This CDR3 is built from 15 residues. V was pared by 0 bases and J by 5 bases, with 12 bases between. In germline, CDR1 is LGHNA, CDR2 YNFKEQ. In DNA, the CDR3 is TGTGCCAGCAGCCAAGAGGGCAGGCCCGGAGATACGCAGTATTTT. This codes for CASSQEGRPGDTQYF.

J is TRBJ1-1 and V is TRBV18, with 7 bases identical to TRBD1. Per germline, CDR1 KGHSH and CDR2 LQKENI. Trimming took 6 bases from V and 5 from J; bases not matched to a gene: 9. This CDR3 is built from 14 residues. The DNA of the CDR3 is TGTGCCAGCTCCACCAAAAAACAGGGGACTGAAGCTTTCTTT. This codes for CASSTKKQGTEAFF.